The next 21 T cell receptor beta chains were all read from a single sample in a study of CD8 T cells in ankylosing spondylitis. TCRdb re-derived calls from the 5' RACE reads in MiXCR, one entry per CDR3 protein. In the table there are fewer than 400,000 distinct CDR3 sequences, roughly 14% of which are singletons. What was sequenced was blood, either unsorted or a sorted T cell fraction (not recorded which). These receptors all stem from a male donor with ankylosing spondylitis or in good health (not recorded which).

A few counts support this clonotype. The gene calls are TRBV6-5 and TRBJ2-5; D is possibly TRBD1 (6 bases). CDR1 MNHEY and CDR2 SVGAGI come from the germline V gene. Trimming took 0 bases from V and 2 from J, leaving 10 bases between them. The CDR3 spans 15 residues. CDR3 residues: CASSYSLGAQETQYF. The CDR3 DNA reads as TGTGCCAGCAGTTACTCCCTGGGGGCTCAAGAGACCCAGTACTTC.

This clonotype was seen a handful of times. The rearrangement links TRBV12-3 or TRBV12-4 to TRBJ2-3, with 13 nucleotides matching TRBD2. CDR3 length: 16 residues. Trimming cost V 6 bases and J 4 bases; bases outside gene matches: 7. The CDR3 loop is CASSQLAGGVADTQYF. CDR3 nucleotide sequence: TGTGCCAGCAGCCAACTAGCGGGGGGGGTAGCAGATACGCAGTATTTT.

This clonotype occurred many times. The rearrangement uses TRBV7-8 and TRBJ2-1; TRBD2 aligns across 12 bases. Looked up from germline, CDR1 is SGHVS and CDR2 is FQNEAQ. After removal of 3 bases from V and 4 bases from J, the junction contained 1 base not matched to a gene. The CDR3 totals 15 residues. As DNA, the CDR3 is TGTGCCAGCAGCTTCGGACTAGCGGGGTACAATGAGCAGTTCTTC. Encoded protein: CASSFGLAGYNEQFF.

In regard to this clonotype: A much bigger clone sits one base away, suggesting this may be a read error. The CDR3 reads CASRPGDTGELFF. CDR3 DNA: TGTGCCAGCAGGCCAGGGGACACCGGGGAGCTGTTTTTT. The rearrangement links TRBV12-3 or TRBV12-4 to TRBJ2-2, with TRBD1 as a possible D gene (6 bases). CDR3 length: 13 amino acids. Between the trimmed V and J ends, which lost 6 bases and 3 bases, there was a span of 8 bases.

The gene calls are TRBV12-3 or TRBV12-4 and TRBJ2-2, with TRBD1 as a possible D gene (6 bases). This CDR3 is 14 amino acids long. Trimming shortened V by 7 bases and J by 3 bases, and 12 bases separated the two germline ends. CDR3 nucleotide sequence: TGTGCCAGCACCTACAGGGTAGACACCGGGGAGCTGTTTTTT. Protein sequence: CASTYRVDTGELFF.

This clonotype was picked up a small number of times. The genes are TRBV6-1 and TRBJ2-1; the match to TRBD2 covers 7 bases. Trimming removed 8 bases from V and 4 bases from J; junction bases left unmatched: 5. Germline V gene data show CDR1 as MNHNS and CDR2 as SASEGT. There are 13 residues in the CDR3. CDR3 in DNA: TGTGCCAGCCGGGCTAGCGGTTACAATGAGCAGTTCTTC. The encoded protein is CASRASGYNEQFF.

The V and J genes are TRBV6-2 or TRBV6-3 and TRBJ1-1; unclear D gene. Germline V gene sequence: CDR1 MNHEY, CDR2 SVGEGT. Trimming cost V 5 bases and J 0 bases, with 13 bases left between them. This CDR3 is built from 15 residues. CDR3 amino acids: CASSARVVMNTEAFF. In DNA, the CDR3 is TGTGCCAGCAGTGCCCGGGTTGTCATGAACACTGAAGCTTTCTTT.

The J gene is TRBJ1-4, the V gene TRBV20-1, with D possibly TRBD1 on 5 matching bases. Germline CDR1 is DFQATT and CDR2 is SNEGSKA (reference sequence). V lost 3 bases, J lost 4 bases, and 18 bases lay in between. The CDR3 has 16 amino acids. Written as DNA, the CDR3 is TGCAGTGCTAGTAGGGCAGGGCCGGAGAGTAATGAAAAACTGTTTTTT. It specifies CSASRAGPESNEKLFF.

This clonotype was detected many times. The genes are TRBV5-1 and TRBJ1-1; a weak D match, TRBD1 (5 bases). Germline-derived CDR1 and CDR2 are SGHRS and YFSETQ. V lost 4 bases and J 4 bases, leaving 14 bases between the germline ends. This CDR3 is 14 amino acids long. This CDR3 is CASSPRVGVTEAFF. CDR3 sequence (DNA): TGCGCCAGCAGCCCCAGGGTGGGAGTCACTGAAGCTTTCTTT.

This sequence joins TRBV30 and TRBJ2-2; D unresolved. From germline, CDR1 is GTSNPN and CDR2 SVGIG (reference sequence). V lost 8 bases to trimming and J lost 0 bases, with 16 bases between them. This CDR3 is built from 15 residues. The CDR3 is CAALPGRTNTGELFF. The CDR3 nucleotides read TGTGCCGCGCTCCCGGGCCGGACGAACACCGGGGAGCTGTTTTTT.

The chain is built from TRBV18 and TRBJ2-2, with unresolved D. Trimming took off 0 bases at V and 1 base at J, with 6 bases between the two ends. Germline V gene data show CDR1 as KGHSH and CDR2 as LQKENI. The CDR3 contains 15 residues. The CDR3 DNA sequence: TGTGCCAGCTCACCACCGACATTGAACACCGGGGAGCTGTTTTTT. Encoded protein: CASSPPTLNTGELFF.

The CDR3 region has the DNA TGTGCCAGCAGCTTAGTGGTGGGTTATGGCTACACCTTC. It encodes CASSLVVGYGYTF. The V and J genes are TRBV11-2 and TRBJ1-2; no firm D call. This CDR3 comprises 13 residues. Germline V gene data show CDR1 as SGHAT and CDR2 as FQNNGV. V dropped 1 base and J dropped 5 bases, with 8 bases sitting between them.

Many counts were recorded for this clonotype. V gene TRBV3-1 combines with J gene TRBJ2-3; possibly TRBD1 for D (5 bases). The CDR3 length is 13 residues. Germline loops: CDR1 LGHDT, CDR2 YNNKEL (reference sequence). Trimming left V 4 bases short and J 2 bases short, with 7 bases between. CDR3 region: CASSLQDTDTQYF. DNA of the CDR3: TGTGCCAGCAGCCTACAGGACACAGATACGCAGTATTTT.

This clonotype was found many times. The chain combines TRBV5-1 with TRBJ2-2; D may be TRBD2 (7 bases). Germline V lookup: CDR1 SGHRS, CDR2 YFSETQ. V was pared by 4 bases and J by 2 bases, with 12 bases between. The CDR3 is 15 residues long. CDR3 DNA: TGCGCCAGCAGCCACGGGGGGCCCAACACCGGGGAGCTGTTTTTT. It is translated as CASSHGGPNTGELFF.

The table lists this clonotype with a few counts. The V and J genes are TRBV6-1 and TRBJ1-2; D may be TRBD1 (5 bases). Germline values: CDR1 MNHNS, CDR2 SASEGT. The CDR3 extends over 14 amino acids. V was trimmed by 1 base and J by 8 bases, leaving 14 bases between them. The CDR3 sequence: CASSEGGPPMGYTF. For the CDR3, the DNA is TGTGCCAGCAGTGAAGGGGGCCCCCCAATGGGCTACACCTTC.

The CDR3 sequence is CASSLGGLLTYNEQFF. As DNA, the CDR3 is TGTGCCAGCAGCCTAGGCGGGCTACTCACCTACAATGAGCAGTTCTTC. The chain joins TRBV12-3 or TRBV12-4 to TRBJ2-1; a possible D gene is TRBD2 (5 bases). The CDR3 has 16 residues. The V end was cut by 6 bases, the J end by 2 bases, with 17 bases between.

Written as DNA, the CDR3 is TGCAGTGCTAGGACAGGGGTATCAAACAATGAGCAGTTCTTC. Amino acids: CSARTGVSNNEQFF. The chain recombines TRBV20-1 with TRBJ2-1; TRBD1 aligns across 8 bases. This CDR3 has 14 amino acids. Germline V gene sequence: CDR1 DFQATT, CDR2 SNEGSKA (reference sequence). V gave up 3 bases and J gave up 5 bases; unmatched junction bases: 6.

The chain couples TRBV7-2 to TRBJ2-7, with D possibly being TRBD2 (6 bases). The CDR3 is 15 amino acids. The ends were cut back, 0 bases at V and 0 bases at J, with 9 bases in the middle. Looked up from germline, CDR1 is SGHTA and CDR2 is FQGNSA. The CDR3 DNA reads TGTGCCAGCAGCTTAGCTTGGGGGGTCTCCTACGAGCAGTACTTC. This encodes CASSLAWGVSYEQYF.

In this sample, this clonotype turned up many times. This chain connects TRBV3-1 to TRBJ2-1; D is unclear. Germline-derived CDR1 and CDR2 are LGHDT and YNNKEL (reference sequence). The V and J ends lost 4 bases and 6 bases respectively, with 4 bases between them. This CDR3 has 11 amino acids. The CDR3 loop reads CASSLTNEQFF. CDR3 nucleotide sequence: TGTGCCAGCAGCCTTACCAATGAGCAGTTCTTC.

CDR3 DNA: TGCAGTGCTGTCCCCGGGACAGGGGAAGATACGCAGTATTTT. This codes for CSAVPGTGEDTQYF. The gene calls are TRBV20-1 and TRBJ2-3; 10 nucleotides line up with TRBD1. Germline V gene lookup returns CDR1 DFQATT and CDR2 SNEGSKA (reference sequence). The V gene end was trimmed by 5 bases and the J gene end by 5 bases; junction bases not matched to a gene: 7. This CDR3 has 14 residues.

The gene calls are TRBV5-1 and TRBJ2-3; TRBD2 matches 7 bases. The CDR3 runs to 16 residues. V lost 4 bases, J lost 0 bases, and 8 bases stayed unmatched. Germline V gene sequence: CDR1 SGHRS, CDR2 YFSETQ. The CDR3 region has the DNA TGCGCCAGCAGCCTCCCTTCTAGCGGTAGCACAGATACGCAGTATTTT. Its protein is CASSLPSSGSTDTQYF.